The rows below give T cell receptor beta chains drawn from one sample of a study of blood T cells in healthy people across ages. Each CDR3 protein is one row after TCRdb ran MiXCR on the 5' RACE reads. The data hold about 680,000 distinct CDR3 sequences, with approximately 49% observed a single time. Sequenced input: blood. All receptors derive from a woman aged 60-75 years in good health. Each CDR3 is given with its conserved first and last residue. The D gene is left open where the match is weak. A row's size may be missing; if present it is once, few, many or a size class.

>TRBV5-5|TRBJ2-7|TRBD2|-
TGTGCCGGCAGCTTGGCCAGCGGGAGTGGCGAGCAGTACTTC
CAGSLASGSGEQYF
>TRBV7-9|TRBJ1-2|TRBD1|-
TGTGCCAGCAGCTTTCGCGGGACAGCTTATGGCTACACCTTC
CASSFRGTAYGYTF
>TRBV6-2/TRBV6-3|TRBJ2-1|-|-
TGTGCCAGCTCAAGCGGGCCCTTTCTCAATGAGCAGTTCTTC
CASSSGPFLNEQFF
>TRBV7-9|TRBJ2-1|TRBD1|-
TGTGCCAGCAACCCACCTTCCATTATGGGACAGAGAAGGTTCTTC
CASNPPSIMGQRRFF
>TRBV7-3|TRBJ2-5|TRBD2|-
TGTGCCAGCAGCTTATTACCAGCGGGAGGGGGGCAAGAGACCCAGTACTTC
CASSLLPAGGGQETQYF
>TRBV6-5|TRBJ2-1|TRBD2|few
TGTGCCAGCATCCTACTAGCGGGAGTAGGCGATGAGCAGTTCTTC
CASILLAGVGDEQFF
>TRBV20-1|TRBJ2-2|-|once
TGCAGTGCTAGAGCCCCGGTAGCAGCGTGGGCCGGGGAGCTGTTTTTT
CSARAPVAAWAGELFF
>TRBV11-2|TRBJ2-7|-|-
TGTGCCAGCAGCAAAACGGACAGCACCTACGAGCAGTACTTC
CASSKTDSTYEQYF
>TRBV6-1|TRBJ1-1|-|-
TGTGCCAGCAGTGCCCGGGGATTGGACACTGAAGCTTTCTTT
CASSARGLDTEAFF
>TRBV20-1|TRBJ2-1|-|-
TGCAGTGCTAAGGCGGGACACAATGAGCAGTTCTTC
CSAKAGHNEQFF
>TRBV5-1|TRBJ1-2|-|many
TGCGCCAGCAGCTATATCCGGGACGGAACTAACTATGGCTACACCTTC
CASSYIRDGTNYGYTF
>TRBV5-1|TRBJ2-1|TRBD1|-
TGCGCCAGCAGCCAAGGACAGGGTTGGAATGAGCAGTTCTTC
CASSQGQGWNEQFF
>TRBV12-3/TRBV12-4|TRBJ1-2|-|-
TGTGCCAGCAGTTTGGGTATTGACTATGGCTACACCTTC
CASSLGIDYGYTF
>TRBV14|TRBJ2-7|-|-
TGTGCCAGCAGCCTGCGTACCATGGACCGTTACGAGCAGTACTTC
CASSLRTMDRYEQYF
>TRBV3-1|TRBJ2-7|-|-
TGTGCCAGCAGCCAAGATAAAGGAAGACGCTACGAGCAGTACTTC
CASSQDKGRRYEQYF
>TRBV3-1|TRBJ2-4|-|once
TGTGCCAGCAGCGACCGGGACACGGGAAGGTACTTC
CASSDRDTGRYF
>TRBV6-5|TRBJ1-2|TRBD1|few
TGTGCCAGCAGACCCAGGACAGGGTGGGTTCACACCTTC
CASRPRTGWVHTF
>TRBV18|TRBJ1-2|-|few
TGTGCCAGCTCACCACCGGCATCTCTGGGGGATGGCTACACCTTC
CASSPPASLGDGYTF
>TRBV5-1|TRBJ2-1|-|few
TGCGCCAGCAGCCCGAGGACAGGAGGGAGCAATGAGCAGTTCTTC
CASSPRTGGSNEQFF
>TRBV20-1|TRBJ2-7|-|-
TGCAGTGCTAGTGGGCAGGGCAGTCTCTACGAGCAGTACTTC
CSASGQGSLYEQYF
>TRBV10-3|TRBJ1-3|TRBD1|-
TGTGCCATCAGCTTTGACAGGGGAGCAAGTTTAACTGGAAACACCATATATTTT
CAISFDRGASLTGNTIYF
>TRBV4-3|TRBJ2-1|-|once
TGCGCCAGCAGCCAAGATCGACGGGAGTCCTACAATGAGCAGTTCTTC
CASSQDRRESYNEQFF
>TRBV2|TRBJ2-7|-|-
TGTGCCAGCTTTCCGGGCTTAGGATACAATGAGCAGTACTTC
CASFPGLGYNEQYF
>TRBV28|TRBJ2-7|TRBD1|-
TGTGCCAGCAGTACCGACAGGGAAAGGTACTTC
CASSTDRERYF
>TRBV20-1|TRBJ2-5|-|-
TGCAGTGCTCCCCTTGGGGGGGCGAGAGAGACCCAGTACTTC
CSAPLGGARETQYF
>TRBV20-1|TRBJ1-4|-|-
TGCAGCACTAGGTCAGGCGTAAACAGGGCAAATGAAAAACTGTTTTTT
CSTRSGVNRANEKLFF
>TRBV27|TRBJ1-2|TRBD1|once
TGTGCCAGCAGTTTATTTGGGGTAGGCAGGGGGCTTGGCTACACCTTC
CASSLFGVGRGLGYTF
>TRBV11-2|TRBJ1-2|-|few
TGTGCCAGCAGCTTAGTTTTTCCGGGGCAGTATGGCTACACCTTC
CASSLVFPGQYGYTF
>TRBV20-1|TRBJ2-1|TRBD2|-
TGCAGTGCTACTGGGCTAGCGGGAGGCTATGAGCAGTTCTTC
CSATGLAGGYEQFF
>TRBV20-1|TRBJ2-3|TRBD2|-
TGCAGTGCTAGGACGATCGACCCCGGACTAGCGGGACGATCTAGCACAGGTACGCAGTATTTT
CSARTIDPGLAGRSSTGTQYF
>TRBV10-2|TRBJ2-7|-|-
TGCGCCAGCAGCGGGAATTACTACGAGCAGTACTTC
CASSGNYYEQYF
>TRBV10-3|TRBJ1-1|TRBD1|many
TGTGCCATCAGGTCGACAGGGGGAGAGGAAGCTTTCTTT
CAIRSTGGEEAFF
>TRBV7-2|TRBJ1-2|TRBD1|-
TGTGCCAGCAGCCCACACGGGACAGGGCGAACCAGTTCCTATGGCTACACCTTC
CASSPHGTGRTSSYGYTF
>TRBV20-1|TRBJ2-1|TRBD2|-
TGCAGTGCTGTAGGTTTTGGGACTAGCGGGAGTGTTAAGGCATCTTACAATGAGCAGTTCTTC
CSAVGFGTSGSVKASYNEQFF
>TRBV12-3/TRBV12-4|TRBJ2-1|-|-
TGTGCCAGCAGTTTATCGCCTGAGCAGTTCTTC
CASSLSPEQFF
>TRBV12-3/TRBV12-4|TRBJ2-7|-|few
TGTGCCAGCAGTTTGGGTAAACTGAGCTCCTACGAGCAGTACTTC
CASSLGKLSSYEQYF
>TRBV6-2/TRBV6-3|TRBJ1-6|-|-
TGTGCCAGCAGTCCCGGACAGCTAAGATCACCCCTCCACTTT
CASSPGQLRSPLHF
>TRBV20-1|TRBJ2-3|TRBD1|once
TGCAGTGCTAGAGATCTGTGGACAGGAAGCACAGATACGCAGTATTTT
CSARDLWTGSTDTQYF
>TRBV7-9|TRBJ2-1|-|few
TGTGCCAGCAGAGGCCTGACGGTGAGCTCCTACAATGAGCAGTTCTTC
CASRGLTVSSYNEQFF
>TRBV28|TRBJ1-2|-|-
TGTGCCAGCAAGGCGGCCACCCTTATATATGGCTACACCTTC
CASKAATLIYGYTF
>TRBV7-3|TRBJ2-3|-|-
TGTGCCAGCAGCCCCGAGGGGTCCGTAGATACGCAGTATTTT
CASSPEGSVDTQYF
>TRBV5-1|TRBJ2-5|TRBD1|-
TGCGCCAGCAGCAGAGACAGGGGGCAGGCAGAGACCCAGTACTTC
CASSRDRGQAETQYF
>TRBV25-1|TRBJ2-7|-|few
TGTGCCAGCAGTAATCCCGGGGCCCTCTACGAGCAGTACTTC
CASSNPGALYEQYF
>TRBV20-1|TRBJ2-3|TRBD1|-
TGCAGTGCTAGAGCCCCAAGGACAGGGGGCTCTAGCACAGATACGCAGTATTTT
CSARAPRTGGSSTDTQYF
>TRBV27|TRBJ1-1|-|-
TGTGCCAGCAGCGCGGGGGGGTCTGAAGCTTTCTTT
CASSAGGSEAFF
>TRBV7-3|TRBJ2-1|-|-
TGTGCCAGCAGCTTAATCCGCGGACCCAATTACAATGAGCAGTTCTTC
CASSLIRGPNYNEQFF